This TCR beta chain was documented in a study of cytomegalovirus exposure and HLA in healthy donors. It was with 60 Vbeta and 13 Jbeta primers that the PCR ran. Clones were sequenced by immunoSEQ multiplex PCR, and TCRdb holds only the in-frame ones, with some missing. The sample contains about 78,000 clones, about three quarters of which appear only once. The J segment lost 0 bases and the V segment lost 4 bases, leaving 6 bases of the junction unmatched. There are 16 residues in the CDR3. From germline, CDR1 is MGHDK and CDR2 SYGVNS. This clone has a single count. This rearrangement joins TRBV25-1 to TRBJ1-3; 7 positions match TRBD1. The material sequenced was PBMCs. The sequence came from a woman between 40 and 55 years old in good health and CMV-seropositive. This CDR3 reads CASSAGTANSGNTIYF. The CDR3 coding sequence is TGTGCCAGCAGTGCCGGGACAGCTAACTCTGGAAACACCATATATTTT. Based on the CDR3 plus reference TRBV25-1 and TRBJ1-3, the full variable domain is EADIYQTPRYLVIGTGKKITLECSQTMGHDKMYWYQQDPGMELHLIHYSYGVNSTEKGDLSSESTVSRIRTEHFPLTLESARPSHTSQYLCASSAGTANSGNTIYFGEGSWLTVV.